The TCR beta chain described here comes from a study of blood T cell repertoires in COVID-19. Study summary: COVID-19 samples, acute and convalescent, were from the United States, Italy and Spain. The cDNA or gDNA used as material had been derived from T cells, B-cell-depleted T cells, or PBMCs.

Patients from Seattle were sampled longitudinally, starting during active infection. The CDR3 totals 11 residues. V shed 8 bases and J shed 3 bases, with 6 bases lying between them. Germline assignment: CDR1 SNHLY and CDR2 FYNNEI. Generated by immunoSEQ multiplex PCR, the TCRdb table keeps only in-frame clones and is missing some. This sample has some 110,000 clones; approximately 74% occur once, and the top ten carry 5.5% to 7.5%. The sequenced sample consisted of peripheral blood. This chain links TRBV2 with TRBJ2-3; D remains unclear. The clonotype was recovered from a man older than 75 with COVID-19, enrolled during active disease. CDR3 nucleotides: TGTGCCAGCGGCAATACAGATACGCAGTATTTT. It codes for CASGNTDTQYF.